One and the same sample provided the 13 T cell receptor beta chains below, sequenced in a study of T cells after yellow fever vaccination. MiXCR, applied by TCRdb to the 5' RACE reads, yields one record per CDR3 protein. The sample comprises 500,000 to 650,000 distinct CDR3 sequences, around 17% of which are singletons, and 17% rests with the top ten. This specimen was PBMCs, taken roughly 5 days after the first yellow fever vaccination. Receptors originate from a man aged 18-30 years who received the YFV17D yellow fever vaccine.

The chain recombines TRBV12-3 or TRBV12-4 with TRBJ2-3; 12 bases fit TRBD2. The CDR3 has 18 amino acids. V gave up 1 base and J gave up 4 bases; unmatched junction bases: 9. CDR3 sequence: CASSLETSGGLKADTQYF. For the CDR3, the DNA is TGTGCCAGCAGTTTAGAAACTAGCGGGGGGCTCAAGGCAGATACGCAGTATTTT.

The CDR3 DNA follows: TGTGCCAGCAGTGATAGGGACAGGCTACTCGAGCAGTACTTC. Translation: CASSDRDRLLEQYF. The chain links TRBV25-1 to TRBJ2-7, with 8 nucleotides matching TRBD1. After removal of 3 bases from V and 6 bases from J, the junction contained 7 bases not matched to a gene. This CDR3 has 14 residues. Germline assignment: CDR1 MGHDK and CDR2 SYGVNS.

The chain couples TRBV29-1 to TRBJ1-1; a possible D gene is TRBD1 (6 bases). V was clipped by 7 bases and J by 4 bases, with 13 bases between them. The CDR3 is 12 residues long. Looked up from germline, CDR1 is SQVTM and CDR2 is ANQGSEA. The DNA for the CDR3 is TGCAGCGGAGGTTGGGGGGCCACTGAAGCTTTCTTT. As protein: CSGGWGATEAFF. Combining the CDR3 with reference TRBV29-1 and TRBJ1-1 gives the whole variable domain SAVISQKPSRDICQRGTSLTIQCQVDSQVTMMFWYRQQPGQSLTLIATANQGSEATYESGFVIDKFPISRPNLTFSTLTVSNMSPEDSSIYLCSGGWGATEAFFGQGTRLTVV.

The sample holds a few counts of this clonotype. This likely comes from a read error, as the CDR3 has no conserved phenylalanine or tryptophan at its end. No DNA is shown, since the ends of the CDR3 on it are uncertain; the CDR3 is the one TCRdb lists. This chain joins TRBV23-1 and TRBJ2-7; the DNA was not used to check the table's D call, TRBD1. TRBV23-1 is an open reading frame whose function is uncertain. The length of the CDR3 is 9 amino acids, counting both ends. CDR3 sequence: CASSLIPGL.

This chain uses TRBV12-3 or TRBV12-4 with TRBJ1-1; D perhaps matches TRBD1 (5 bases). With 4 bases removed from V and 1 base from J, the gap between germline ends came to 10 bases. This CDR3 is built from 14 residues. The CDR3 coding sequence is TGTGCCAGCAGTTCAAGGACAAAGAACACTGAAGCTTTCTTT. Protein sequence: CASSSRTKNTEAFF.

The V call is TRBV7-9, the J call TRBJ1-2, with no clear D. The V and J ends lost 11 bases and 5 bases respectively, with 18 bases between them. Germline V CDR1 and CDR2: SEHNR, FQNEAQ (reference sequence). CDR3 size: 13 residues. CDR3 sequence (DNA): TGTGCCTCCCCTGGCGGGCAGGAATATGGCTACACCTTC. The encoded protein is CASPGGQEYGYTF.

Note on this clonotype: Germline and junction disagree at one end, which may indicate a read error. This rearrangement joins TRBV27 to TRBJ2-5; weak D call: TRBD2 (5 bases). This CDR3 is built from 12 residues. Germline V gives CDR1 MNHEY, CDR2 SMNVEV (reference sequence). The CDR3 bases are TGTACCAGCGGAGATATGGGGGAGACCCAGTACTTC. It is translated as CTSGDMGETQYF.

This chain uses TRBV2 with TRBJ2-3, with a weak D call TRBD2 (7 bases). The CDR3 spans 12 residues. Trimming took off 8 bases at V and 2 bases at J, with 8 bases between the two ends. Germline CDR1 and CDR2: SNHLY and FYNNEI. CDR3 region: CASGGATDTQYF. In DNA, the CDR3 is TGTGCCAGCGGGGGGGCCACAGATACGCAGTATTTT.

The J gene is TRBJ2-2, the V gene TRBV6-2 or TRBV6-3; D remains unclear. CDR3 length equals 14 residues. V gave up 0 bases and J gave up 2 bases, with 4 bases separating them. From germline, CDR1 is MNHEY and CDR2 SVGEGT. For the CDR3, the DNA is TGTGCCAGCAGTTACTCATACAACACCGGGGAGCTGTTTTTT. Protein sequence: CASSYSYNTGELFF.

The table lists this clonotype with a few counts. The rearrangement links TRBV5-1 to TRBJ2-3; 10 bases agree with TRBD2. Germline assignment: CDR1 SGHRS and CDR2 YFSETQ. The CDR3 sequence is 17 residues long. V lost 0 bases and J lost 2; bases outside the gene matches: 6. CDR3 nucleotide sequence: TGCGCCAGCAGCTTGGCCGCTAGCGGGGGATCCACAGATACGCAGTATTTT. Protein product: CASSLAASGGSTDTQYF.

This clonotype was recorded a few times. The chain links TRBV15 to TRBJ2-5; D might be TRBD2 (6 bases). In germline, CDR1 is LNHNV, CDR2 YYDKDF (reference sequence). This CDR3 has 16 residues. The germline V and J ends were trimmed by 4 bases and 2 bases, with 17 bases remaining between them. The chain's CDR3 is CATSKRGGSRQETQYF. In DNA, the CDR3 is TGTGCCACCAGCAAGAGGGGAGGCTCACGGCAAGAGACCCAGTACTTC.

The table lists this clonotype with a few counts. The chain links TRBV4-2 to TRBJ2-1, with D possibly being TRBD2 (6 bases). Per germline, CDR1 LGHNA and CDR2 YNFKEQ. The CDR3 length is 17 residues. V was shortened by 3 bases and J by 6 bases, with 21 bases between the two germline ends. In DNA, the CDR3 is TGTGCCAGCAGCCAGGGCCAGTGGAGGGATAAGGGCAATGAGCAGTTCTTC. Amino acids: CASSQGQWRDKGNEQFF.

This clonotype occurred a few times. This chain links TRBV27 with TRBJ1-6, with 8 bases lining up with TRBD1. Looked up from germline, CDR1 is MNHEY and CDR2 is SMNVEV (reference sequence). Trimming took 6 bases from V and 7 from J; bases not matched to a gene: 8. The CDR3 contains 15 residues. This CDR3 reads CASSSRDRPNSPLHF. The CDR3 DNA is TGTGCCAGCAGCTCCCGGGACAGGCCAAATTCACCCCTCCACTTT.